The sequence of this T cell receptor beta chain was determined in a study of blood T cell repertoires in COVID-19. This clone was seen only a few times. Seattle cases were enrolled at active infection and followed longitudinally. Trimming cost V 0 bases and J 7 bases; bases outside gene matches: 9. Per the germline V gene, CDR1 is MNHNS and CDR2 is SASEGT. The CDR3 contains 17 residues. Profiling relied on immunoSEQ multiplex PCR, and the TCRdb table lists in-frame clones only, not all of them. The profile shows 200,000 to 300,000 clones, around 84% of them singletons. This receptor was obtained from a woman in her fifties or sixties with COVID-19, enrolled during active disease. The chain has TRBV6-1 and TRBJ1-5; 10 bases fit TRBD1. Sequencing was done on a sample of peripheral blood. The CDR3 reads CASSEAPTGGRGQPQHF. The CDR3, as DNA: TGTGCCAGCAGTGAAGCCCCGACAGGGGGCCGAGGGCAGCCCCAGCATTTT.